This TCR beta chain was sequenced during a study of T cell repertoires in aging, cancer and after chemotherapy (dated 2019 in TCRdb). With regard to the full study: Donors were distributed across six age groups ranging from 30 or younger to 70 or older, with at least three individuals included per group. To look at immunoaging and at how T cells reconstitute after chemotherapy, the study profiled TCR beta repertoires in peripheral blood from both healthy donors and cancer patients. In the solid tumor group, paired pre- and post-chemotherapy samples were obtained from brain tumor (glioblastoma) patients receiving temozolomide-based therapy. In total, the full dataset held millions of TCR reads. The cohort comprised about 220 cancer patients, roughly 94 with hematological and around 120 with solid cancers, plus 95 healthy donors as a reference group.

Relative to its sample, this clonotype is medium-sized (0.01 to 0.1%). What antigen it recognizes has not been identified. No much larger clone is present one base from it, and per-base qualities are unavailable. Rearranged TRB sequences spanning V, D and J segments were amplified in a multiplex touch-down PCR with a mixed TRB-A/B primer pool. Illumina adapters and sample indices were added to the amplicons in two consecutive PCR reactions performed with Phusion HS II polymerase. Amplicons were gel-purified using the NucleoSpin Gel and PCR Clean-up kit and were subsequently checked with Qubit and an Agilent 2100 Bioanalyzer. The libraries were sequenced on an Illumina MiSeq with 600-cycle, single-indexed, paired-end runs. Per the source publication's procedure: MiXCR versions 2.12 and 3.0.5 were used to process the TRB sequences. Each unique CDR3 nucleotide sequence counted as one clone, and only productive sequences with at least two reads were retained. The repertoire metrics were Shannon diversity, evenness, clonality (calculated as one minus evenness), and diversity profiles parameterized by alpha from 0 to 5. The IGoR algorithm was used to calculate generation probabilities for clones in the paired samples taken before and after chemotherapy. Clones were called with MiXCR by TCRdb after fastp trimmed the public reads at Q25, and only in-frame beta chains were retained. When rows share a CDR3 protein, they turn into one entry using the most common DNA and genes. TCRdb's processing, not the authors', yielded these V and J calls. The table for this sample lists approximately 3,100 distinct CDR3 sequences; roughly a quarter of them were counted only once. In total, the top ten clones hold around 12% of the sample.

CDR1 and CDR2 are read off the germline V gene as MNHNS and SASEGT. The junction shows trimming of 1 base on V and 3 bases on J, plus 10 bases between the germline ends. Spanning cysteine to phenylalanine, the CDR3 consists of 15 amino acids. Just CDR3 DNA is preserved here, 45 bases in frame from base 1. Study-level results and caveats: Untreated patients with hematological or solid cancers showed significantly lower blood TCR diversity and higher clonality than age-matched healthy donors. An increase in median generation probability over the chemotherapy interval was observed in both cancer cohorts, suggesting that the repertoire was reconstituted through rebound thymic output. It was noted by the authors that conclusions about immunological memory after chemotherapy cannot be drawn from the repertoire data. In healthy donors, the decline in TCR diversity with age was mainly due to loss of richness, whereas in cancer patients loss of evenness also played a role.

TCR beta rearrangements were amplified from genomic DNA isolated from peripheral blood, not from sorted cells or RNA. The sequence links TRBV6-1 to TRBJ1-5, with the D gene not clear enough to name. The source material was blood. The sequence derives from a human donor with a solid tumor. Here is the DNA: TGTGCCAGCAGTGAAGTTGGGGTGGCCAATCAGCCCCAGCATTTT. Translated, this is CASSEVGVANQPQHF.